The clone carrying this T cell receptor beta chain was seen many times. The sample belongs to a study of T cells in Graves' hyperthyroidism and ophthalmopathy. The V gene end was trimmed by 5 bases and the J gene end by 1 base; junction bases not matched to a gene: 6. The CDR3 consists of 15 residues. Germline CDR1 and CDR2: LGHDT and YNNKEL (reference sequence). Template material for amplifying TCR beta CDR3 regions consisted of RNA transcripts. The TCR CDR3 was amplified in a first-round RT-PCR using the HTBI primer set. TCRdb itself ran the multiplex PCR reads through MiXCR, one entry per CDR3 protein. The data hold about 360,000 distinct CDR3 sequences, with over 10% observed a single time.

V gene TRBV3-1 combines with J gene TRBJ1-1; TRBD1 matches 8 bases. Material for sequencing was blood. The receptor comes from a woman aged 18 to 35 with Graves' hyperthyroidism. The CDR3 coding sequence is TGTGCCAGCAGCTCGCAGGGGGCCCCGAACACTGAAGCTTTCTTT. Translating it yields CASSSQGAPNTEAFF.